The 21 T cell receptor beta chains reported below all come from one sample, sequenced in a study of human T cells and chemical hapten exposure. This sample's time point: patch test 2, 6 weeks after DPC sensitization. Treatment denoted: therapeutic diphenylcyclopropenone sensitization with weekly scalp DPC. Each CDR3 protein is one row after TCRdb ran MiXCR on the RACE reads. Of about 110,000 distinct CDR3 sequences in the sample, about a tenth were seen once. This specimen was whole blood, taken in connection with sensitization to the hapten diphenylcyclopropenone (DPC). These receptor sequences come from a woman aged 40 to 50 with alopecia areata. Some clones in this sample may be carry-over from other donors' samples.

This clonotype was seen only a few times. The chain carries TRBV12-3 or TRBV12-4 and TRBJ1-6; D gene ambiguous. V lost 3 bases, J lost 5 bases, and 11 bases lay in between. The CDR3 has 15 amino acids. CDR3 loop: CASSLLPPNNSPLHF. Here the CDR3 DNA reads TGTGCCAGCAGTTTGCTACCTCCCAATAATTCACCCCTCCACTTT.

This clonotype was observed a handful of times. This chain joins TRBV5-5 and TRBJ1-5; 12 nucleotides align to TRBD1. V shed 4 bases and J 0 bases; nucleotides not matched to a gene: 11. This CDR3 is 19 amino acids long. Germline assignment: CDR1 SGHKS and CDR2 YYEKEE (reference sequence). CDR3 in amino acids: CASSPEPGQGAYSNQPQHF. CDR3 in DNA: TGTGCCAGCAGCCCAGAACCGGGACAGGGGGCTTATAGCAATCAGCCCCAGCATTTT.

The chain employs TRBV20-1 and TRBJ2-3; the D is unclear. Trimming pared 0 bases from V and 8 bases from J, leaving 0 bases between. CDR1 is DFQATT, CDR2 SNEGSKA, per germline (reference sequence). The CDR3 runs to 9 residues. The CDR3 here is CSARDTQYF. The CDR3 coding sequence is TGCAGTGCTAGAGATACGCAGTATTTT.

The genes are TRBV4-3 and TRBJ1-1; D may be TRBD1 (6 bases). With 0 bases removed from V and 3 bases from J, the gap between germline ends came to 8 bases. The CDR3 contains 14 residues. In germline, CDR1 is LGHNA, CDR2 YSLEER. CDR3 nucleotides: TGCGCCAGCAGCCAAGAAGGGGGGTACACTGAAGCTTTCTTT. Translation gives CASSQEGGYTEAFF.

There are many counts of this clonotype. The V call is TRBV12-5, the J call TRBJ2-1; 8 nucleotides line up with TRBD2. The germline gives CDR1 LGHNT, CDR2 FRNRAP. With V trimmed by 0 bases and J by 4 bases, 8 bases remained unmatched. The CDR3 contains 17 residues. CDR3 coding DNA: TGTGCTAGTGGTTTGGTTATAGGCGGGGGGAAATACAATGAGCAGTTCTTC. It is translated as CASGLVIGGGKYNEQFF.

This clonotype was observed a few times. The rearrangement uses TRBV6-2 or TRBV6-3 and TRBJ1-1, with D perhaps matching TRBD1 (6 bases). This CDR3 spans 15 amino acids. Trimming shortened V by 0 bases and J by 0 bases, and 8 bases separated the two germline ends. Germline V gene lookup returns CDR1 MNHEY and CDR2 SVGEGT. The DNA of the CDR3 is TGTGCCAGCAGTTACTCCAGGGGAATGAACACTGAAGCTTTCTTT. Translated: CASSYSRGMNTEAFF.

This clonotype has at least ten counts. The genes are TRBV27 and TRBJ1-6, with 8 bases matching TRBD1. J was trimmed by 6 bases and V by 3 bases; bases with no gene match: 10. The CDR3 has 17 residues. The V gene's germline CDR1 is MNHEY and CDR2 SMNVEV (reference sequence). For the CDR3, the DNA is TGTGCCAGCAGTTTTTCCGCCGGGGGACAGGTTAATTCACCCCTCCACTTT. Its translation: CASSFSAGGQVNSPLHF.

The rearrangement links TRBV28 to TRBJ2-2; tentatively, D is TRBD2 (6 bases). With 1 base removed from V and 5 bases from J, the gap between germline ends came to 11 bases. Looked up from germline, CDR1 is MDHEN and CDR2 is SYDVKM. The length of the CDR3 is 15 residues. CDR3 region: CASSLYPGGTGELFF. CDR3 coding DNA: TGTGCCAGCAGTTTATATCCCGGGGGAACCGGGGAGCTGTTTTTT.

This clonotype was counted a few times. CDR3 nucleotide sequence: TGTGCCAGCAGTAGGACAGGGGGTTATGGCTACACCTTC. Protein: CASSRTGGYGYTF. The rearrangement links TRBV2 to TRBJ1-2, with 10 bases lining up with TRBD1. The CDR3 is made up of 13 amino acids. With 5 bases clipped from V and 5 bases from J, the junction kept 2 bases outside the gene matches. Germline values: CDR1 SNHLY, CDR2 FYNNEI. Full variable domain (rest looked up from reference TRBV2 and TRBJ1-2): EPEVTQTPSHQVTQMGQEVILRCVPISNHLYFYWYRQILGQKVEFLVSFYNNEISEKSEIFDDQFSVERPDGSNFTLKIRSTKLEDSAMYFCASSRTGGYGYTFGSGTRLTVV.

As to this clonotype: Because the CDR3's place on the DNA is in doubt, the DNA is left out and the CDR3 is given as listed by TCRdb. The chain joins TRBV9 to TRBJ2-1; the table gives TRBD1 as D, unverified against the DNA. From its first to its last residue, the CDR3 has 13 amino acids. Germline V gives CDR1 SGDLS, CDR2 YYNGEE. The CDR3 region is CASSVGTGANRFF.

This clonotype occurred many times. The chain has TRBV10-2 and TRBJ2-1, with D possibly matching TRBD2 (7 bases). CDR1 is WSHSY and CDR2 is SAAADI in the germline V gene. This CDR3 region has 13 residues. The germline V and J ends were trimmed by 4 bases and 12 bases, with 16 bases remaining between them. The CDR3 nucleotides are TGCGCCAGCAGTGCGGGGGGCCCATCTGGGCAGTTCTTC. It codes for CASSAGGPSGQFF.

The chain carries TRBV2 and TRBJ1-2; D is unresolved. Germline V CDR1 and CDR2: SNHLY, FYNNEI. The CDR3 runs to 10 residues. V was trimmed by 4 bases and J by 10 bases, leaving 7 bases between them. The CDR3 loop reads CASSGRDYTF. The CDR3 DNA follows: TGTGCCAGCAGTGGCCGGGACTACACCTTC.

This clonotype was seen at least ten times. V usage is TRBV5-1 and J usage is TRBJ2-1; 8 nucleotides line up with TRBD2. Germline values: CDR1 SGHRS, CDR2 YFSETQ. V lost 0 bases to trimming and J lost 0 bases; unmatched junction nucleotides: 17. The CDR3 is made up of 21 amino acids. This chain's CDR3 is CASSLVRDGGAFPSSYNEQFF. In nucleotides, the CDR3 is TGCGCCAGCAGCTTGGTTCGTGACGGGGGGGCCTTCCCGAGCTCCTACAATGAGCAGTTCTTC. Complete variable domain (other parts from reference TRBV5-1 and TRBJ2-1): KAGVTQTPRYLIKTRGQQVTLSCSPISGHRSVSWYQQTPGQGLQFLFEYFSETQRNKGNFPGRFSGRQFSNSRSEMNVSTLELGDSALYLCASSLVRDGGAFPSSYNEQFFGPGTRLTVL.

This clonotype was counted only a few times. The chain carries TRBV7-8 and TRBJ2-6; maybe TRBD2 (5 bases). Germline lookup yields CDR1 SGHVS and CDR2 FQNEAQ. The CDR3 spans 15 residues. Trimming removed 6 bases from V and 0 bases from J, with 9 bases in between. Here the CDR3 DNA reads TGTGCCAGCAGACCGGCGGGCTCTGGGGCCAACGTCCTGACTTTC. It translates to CASRPAGSGANVLTF. The entire variable domain, with the rest obtained from reference TRBV7-8 and TRBJ2-6, is as follows: GAGVSQSPRYKVAKRGQDVALRCDPISGHVSLFWYQQALGQGPEFLTYFQNEAQLDKSGLPSDRFFAERPEGSVSTLKIQRTQQEDSAVYLCASRPAGSGANVLTFGAGSRLTVL.

This clonotype was recorded at least ten times. The DNA of the CDR3 is TGTGCCAGCAGCCTGAGGTACAATGAGCAGTTCTTC. Residues: CASSLRYNEQFF. This chain joins TRBV7-8 and TRBJ2-1; D call uncertain. The V gene's germline CDR1 is SGHVS and CDR2 FQNEAQ. The CDR3 is made up of 12 amino acids. Trimming took 5 bases from V and 4 from J, leaving 6 bases between them.

At least ten counts were recorded for this clonotype. The chain employs TRBV16 and TRBJ2-7; the match to TRBD2 covers 9 bases. The CDR3 runs 16 residues. Trimming at V came to 4 bases and at J to 2 bases, leaving 9 bases not matched to a gene. Germline V gene data show CDR1 as KGHSY and CDR2 as FQNENV. CDR3 DNA: TGTGCCAGCAGCCCTGCGGGGGGGACGTCGACCTACGAGCAGTACTTC. It yields the protein CASSPAGGTSTYEQYF.

This clonotype was observed a handful of times. The chain combines TRBV20-1 with TRBJ2-7, with TRBD1 as a possible D gene (6 bases). Deletions cut 3 bases from V and 7 bases from J, with 10 bases between. The V gene's germline CDR1 is DFQATT and CDR2 SNEGSKA (reference sequence). The CDR3 is 11 amino acids. CDR3 in DNA: TGCAGTGCTAGGGGGCAGGGGGAGCAGTACTTC. Protein sequence: CSARGQGEQYF.

This chain links TRBV29-1 with TRBJ2-1; 8 nucleotides align to TRBD1. Germline V CDR1 and CDR2: SQVTM, ANQGSEA. The CDR3 consists of 14 residues. Trimming removed 5 bases from V and 6 bases from J; junction bases left unmatched: 9. CDR3 in DNA: TGCAGCGTTTCAGGGGGCTCGTCTTCCAATGAGCAGTTCTTC. Residues: CSVSGGSSSNEQFF.

At least ten counts were recorded for this clonotype. The chain links TRBV7-9 to TRBJ1-6, with 7 bases lining up with TRBD1. The CDR3 covers 18 residues. Trimming took 5 bases from V and 8 from J; bases not matched to a gene: 18. The V gene's germline CDR1 is SEHNR and CDR2 FQNEAQ (reference sequence). The DNA for the CDR3 is TGTGCCAGCAGCCCCACCCAGGGGGGGCCCTCCGGGGATTCACCCCTCCACTTT. Protein sequence: CASSPTQGGPSGDSPLHF.

This clonotype was found many times. The chain carries TRBV3-1 and TRBJ1-2; D is perhaps TRBD1 (5 bases). Trimming shortened V by 0 bases and J by 4 bases, and 15 bases separated the two germline ends. The germline V gene encodes CDR1 LGHDT and CDR2 YNNKEL (reference sequence). The CDR3 is 16 amino acids. DNA of the CDR3: TGTGCCAGCAGCCAAGATTGGGGTAGACAGTCCTATGGCTACACCTTC. This gives the protein CASSQDWGRQSYGYTF.

This clonotype was counted ten times or more. One end of the junction fails to match germline, which may point to a read error. The chain employs TRBV4-1 and TRBJ1-1; no reliable D call. Germline-derived CDR1 and CDR2 are MGHRA and YSYEKL. The CDR3 is made up of 12 amino acids. Here the CDR3 reads CASSQGSRVGSF. CDR3 nucleotides: TGCGCCAGCAGCCAAGGATCCCGGGTTGGGTCCTTT.